This TCR beta chain was sequenced for a study of OX40 agonist ivuxolimab in advanced cancers. The assay was immunoSEQ multiplex PCR, and TCRdb's table has in-frame clones only and misses some. The sample yields under 85,000 clones, 85% to 90% seen once. The CDR3 has 15 amino acids. Trimming cost V 3 bases and J 4 bases; bases outside gene matches: 3. Germline-derived CDR1 and CDR2 are SSHAT and FNYEAQ (reference sequence). Sequencing used CD4+ or CD8+ T cells sorted from blood, obtained in a trial of the OX40 agonist ivuxolimab. The clonotype comes from an adult with an advanced solid tumor such as melanoma, head and neck, liver or kidney cancer. J is TRBJ2-5 and V is TRBV7-7; 12 nucleotides align to TRBD2. CDR3 sequence: CASSLSSGGAETQYF. The DNA of the CDR3 is TGTGCCAGCAGCTTGTCTAGCGGGGGGGCAGAGACCCAGTACTTC.